This T cell receptor (beta chain) was profiled in a study of T cells in Graves' hyperthyroidism and ophthalmopathy (dated by TCRdb to between 2018 and 2021). In the study overall: A discovery cohort of about 95 patients, 43 with Graves' ophthalmopathy and approximately 60 with stable Graves' hyperthyroidism, was used to find distinguishing TCR V-J signatures. TCR Vbeta CDR3 sequencing of roughly 140 peripheral blood samples (roughly 41 ophthalmopathy, 70 to 85 hyperthyroidism and about 17 progressor patients) is reported in the paper. The 100 or so discovery patients were randomly split 7:3 into training and test sets. In addition, the study compared T-cell repertoires in thyroid tissue and in blood from several Graves' hyperthyroidism patients. Whether ophthalmopathy could be predicted prospectively was tested in an independent validation cohort made up of roughly 19 hyperthyroidism patients plus 17 patients who later progressed to ophthalmopathy. After blood sampling, hyperthyroidism patients were treated with methimazole at a starting dose of 30 mg daily, and ophthalmopathy patients were treated with high-dose intravenous methylprednisolone. The study at large found these results: In cross-validation, a model built on a 13 V-J signature told ophthalmopathy apart from stable hyperthyroidism with just under 90% sensitivity and roughly 81% specificity, and in testing the same model reached 80%/75%. No statistical method was used to set the sample size in advance, and investigators knew the group allocation. Most expanded thyroid clonotypes (frequency above 0.001) were also detected in blood, suggesting blood repertoires may reflect thyroid immune responses. In validation, progression to ophthalmopathy was predicted by the model with 70.59% sensitivity and roughly 76% specificity, a median of 6.5 months before onset.

The TCR beta CDR3 regions were amplified from the RNA transcripts. A first-round RT-PCR of the TCR CDR3 used the HTBI primer set with the Qiagen OneStep RT-PCR kit. Libraries were constructed in a second round of multiplex PCR, after which size selection and purification were carried out. Libraries were sequenced paired-end with 100 bp reads on an Illumina HiSeq2000. As for how the authors treated the data: SOAPnuke was used to process the raw data, removing reads that contained adapters or uncalled bases, had a mean Phred below 15, or lacked an exact match to the constant primer or identifier. COPE v1.2.5 was used to merge the high-quality paired reads, and each unique nucleotide sequence was defined as a clonotype. MiTCR v1.1 was used to align the clonotypes against IMGT TRBV, TRBD and TRBJ reference segments. The analysis was restricted to V-J combinations with a frequency above 0.0001, which together covered 99% to 99.2% of the repertoires. A TCS score was defined as the ratio between F50 (clonal expansion) and ExV (chaos), using BLOSUM62-based TCRdist between CDR3 peptides within each V-J. Welch's t-statistics and random forest reduced several hundred V-J features to 13, which were used in a naive Bayes classifier (R e1071). The similarity between thyroid and blood repertoires was quantified using the Morisita-Horn index. Through fastp at Q25 and MiXCR, TCRdb rebuilt clones from the public reads, retaining in-frame beta chains. Identical CDR3 protein sequences are pooled into one entry, listed with their most common genes and DNA. TCRdb, rather than the study authors, made the V and J calls. The sample records approximately 510,000 distinct CDR3 sequences, 40% to 50% of which are singletons. Of the sample, around two fifths is held by the ten largest clones.

In this sample, this clonotype turned up a few times. Its antigen is still unknown. Base quality data are lacking; no much larger clone is found one base away. Any patient with an uncontrolled infection, another autoimmune disease, pregnancy or lactation was excluded. Diagnoses were established on the basis of clinical symptoms, serum thyroxine and TRAb, thyroid ultrasound, and orbital computed tomography. Total RNA was extracted using Trizol reagent, and RNA quality was assessed on an Agilent 2100 Bioanalyzer. From the germline V gene, CDR1 is MGHDK and CDR2 is SYGVNS. At the junction V is shortened by 2 bases and J by 6 bases; bases outside the gene matches: 12. The CDR3 contains 17 residues, cysteine and phenylalanine counted. Only the CDR3 region is kept as DNA, spanning 51 bases read in frame from base 1.

Sequencing was done on a sample of peripheral blood or thyroid tissue (not recorded which). Rearrangement joined TRBV25-1 to TRBJ1-2; TRBD1 lines up with 10 middle nucleotides. The TCR originated in an adult woman with Graves' disease, either hyperthyroidism or ophthalmopathy (not recorded which). This receptor has the CDR3 CASSEARPGQGLDGYTF. The DNA is as follows: TGTGCCAGCAGTGAAGCTCGACCGGGACAGGGGTTGGATGGCTACACCTTC.